What follows is one TCR beta chain and its context. These data belong to a study of T cell changes during pregnancy in multiple sclerosis. The V end lost 1 base, the J end lost 7 bases, and 7 bases lay between the germline ends. Germline V gene sequence: CDR1 SGHAT, CDR2 FQNNGV. The CDR3 consists of 12 residues. TCRdb's copy holds only in-frame clones and misses some; the assay was immunoSEQ multiplex PCR. In the table there are about 13,000 clones, 85% to 90% of which are singletons. The input for sequencing was CD8+ T cells from peripheral blood mononuclear cells, taken in the first trimester of pregnancy. The genes are TRBV11-2 and TRBJ1-1; the D is unclear. This receptor was taken from a female donor with multiple sclerosis, enrolled in a pregnancy study. CDR3 in amino acids: CASSLVRIEAFF. The CDR3 nucleotides read TGTGCCAGCAGCTTAGTTAGAATTGAAGCTTTCTTT.